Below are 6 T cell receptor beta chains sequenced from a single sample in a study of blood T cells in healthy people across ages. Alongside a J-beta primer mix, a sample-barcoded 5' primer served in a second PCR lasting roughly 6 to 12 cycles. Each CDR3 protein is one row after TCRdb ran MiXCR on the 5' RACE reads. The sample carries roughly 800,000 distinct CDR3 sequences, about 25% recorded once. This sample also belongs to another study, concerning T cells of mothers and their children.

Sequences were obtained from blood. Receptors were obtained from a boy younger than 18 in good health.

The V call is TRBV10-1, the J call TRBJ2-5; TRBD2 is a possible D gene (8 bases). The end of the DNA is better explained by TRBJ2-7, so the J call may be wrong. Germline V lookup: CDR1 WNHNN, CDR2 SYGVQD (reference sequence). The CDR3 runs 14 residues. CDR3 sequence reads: CASSRGTSSYEQYF. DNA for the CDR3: TGCGCCAGCAGCAGGGGGACTAGCTCCTACGAGCAGTACTTC.

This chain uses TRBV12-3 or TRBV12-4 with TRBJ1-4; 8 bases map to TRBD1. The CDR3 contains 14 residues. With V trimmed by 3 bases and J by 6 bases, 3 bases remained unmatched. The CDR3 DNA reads TGTGCCAGCAGTTTTCAGGACAGGGATGAAAAACTGTTTTTT. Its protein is CASSFQDRDEKLFF.

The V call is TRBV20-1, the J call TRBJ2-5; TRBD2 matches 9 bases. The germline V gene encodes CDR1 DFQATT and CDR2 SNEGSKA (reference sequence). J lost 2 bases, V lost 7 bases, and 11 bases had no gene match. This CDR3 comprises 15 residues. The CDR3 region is CSVRARLAGQETQYF. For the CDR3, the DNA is TGCAGTGTCAGAGCAAGGCTAGCGGGGCAAGAGACCCAGTACTTC.

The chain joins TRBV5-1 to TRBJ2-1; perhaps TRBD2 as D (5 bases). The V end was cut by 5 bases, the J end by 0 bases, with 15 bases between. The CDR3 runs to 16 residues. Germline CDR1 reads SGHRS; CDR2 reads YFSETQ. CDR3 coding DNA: TGCGCCAGCAGACTAGGATCGGGAAGCTCCTACAATGAGCAGTTCTTC. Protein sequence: CASRLGSGSSYNEQFF. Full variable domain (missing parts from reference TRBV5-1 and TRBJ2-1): KAGVTQTPRYLIKTRGQQVTLSCSPISGHRSVSWYQQTPGQGLQFLFEYFSETQRNKGNFPGRFSGRQFSNSRSEMNVSTLELGDSALYLCASRLGSGSSYNEQFFGPGTRLTVL.

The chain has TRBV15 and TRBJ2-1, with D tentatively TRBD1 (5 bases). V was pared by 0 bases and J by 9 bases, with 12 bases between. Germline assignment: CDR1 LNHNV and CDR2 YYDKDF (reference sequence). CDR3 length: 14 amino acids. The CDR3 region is CATSRDRGWGEQFF. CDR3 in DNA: TGTGCCACCAGCAGAGATAGGGGATGGGGTGAGCAGTTCTTC.

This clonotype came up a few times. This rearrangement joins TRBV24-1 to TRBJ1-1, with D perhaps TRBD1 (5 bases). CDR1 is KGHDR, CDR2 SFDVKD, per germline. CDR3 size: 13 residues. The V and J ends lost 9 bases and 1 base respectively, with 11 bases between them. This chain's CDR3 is CATRQGSNTEAFF. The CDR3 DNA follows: TGTGCCACCCGTCAGGGATCGAACACTGAAGCTTTCTTT.